This is a list of T cell receptor beta chains from one sample in a study of OX40 agonist ivuxolimab in advanced cancers. TCRdb keeps only in-frame clones here, not all; method: immunoSEQ multiplex PCR. The data hold around 57,000 clones, with approximately 92% observed a single time. The source material was CD4+ or CD8+ T cells sorted from blood, sampled in a trial of the OX40 agonist ivuxolimab. The receptors shown here come from an adult with an advanced solid tumor such as melanoma, head and neck, liver or kidney cancer. CDR3s include the opening cysteine and the closing phenylalanine or tryptophan. The D gene is left open where the match is weak. Rows give clone size only sometimes, using once, few, many, or a class for an expanded clone.

CDR3 protein	CDR3 DNA	J gene	CDR3 length	D gene	clone size	V gene
CASSSLQGFSNQPQHF	TGTGCCAGCAGTTCCTTACAGGGCTTTAGCAATCAGCCCCAGCATTTT	TRBJ1-5	16	NA	NA	TRBV28
CASGSTSRDSSPNQPQHF	TGTGCTAGTGGTTCCACCTCCCGGGACTCAAGCCCCAATCAGCCCCAGCATTTT	TRBJ1-5	18	NA	NA	TRBV12-5
CASSHPRRLAPGPDTQYF	TGTGCCAGCAGCCATCCCCGTCGACTAGCGCCGGGCCCTGATACGCAGTATTTT	TRBJ2-3	18	TRBD2	NA	TRBV11-2
CASRALAEIVHEQFF	TGTGCCAGCAGAGCCCTAGCGGAGATAGTTCATGAGCAGTTCTTC	TRBJ2-1	15	TRBD2	NA	TRBV6-1
CASSHYRDRSTDTQYF	TGTGCCAGCAGTCACTACCGGGACAGGAGCACAGATACGCAGTATTTT	TRBJ2-3	16	TRBD1	NA	TRBV9
CASSPPNTEAFF	TGTGCCAGCAGCCCCCCGAACACTGAAGCTTTCTTT	TRBJ1-1	12	NA	NA	TRBV7-6
CASRRREQGSSPLHF	TGTGCCAGCAGGAGACGTGAACAGGGTTCTTCACCCCTCCACTTT	TRBJ1-6	15	NA	NA	TRBV6-6
CASSQDTGAGNTIYF	TGCGCCAGCAGCCAAGATACGGGGGCTGGAAACACCATATATTTT	TRBJ1-3	15	NA	NA	TRBV4-3
CASSLMEEQYF	TGTGCCAGCAGCCTGATGGAGGAGCAGTACTTC	TRBJ2-7	11	NA	NA	TRBV28
CASSIDPSLRTEAFF	TGTGCCAGTAGTATAGACCCTTCCCTTAGGACTGAAGCTTTCTTT	TRBJ1-1	15	NA	NA	TRBV19
CASSLGQGSTEAFF	TGTGCCAGCAGCTTGGGACAGGGGAGCACTGAAGCTTTCTTT	TRBJ1-1	14	TRBD1	NA	TRBV7-9
CSVDTGELFF	TGCAGCGTGGACACCGGGGAGCTGTTTTTT	TRBJ2-2	10	NA	once	TRBV29-1
CASSQYGTGVFGELFF	TGTGCCAGCAGCCAGTACGGGACAGGGGTATTCGGGGAGCTGTTTTTT	TRBJ2-2	16	TRBD1	once	TRBV7-9
CATPLYQPQHF	TGCGCCACACCGCTATACCAGCCCCAGCATTTT	TRBJ1-5	11	NA	NA	TRBV23-1
CASSILAGGVTDTQYF	TGTGCCAGCAGTATACTAGCGGGCGGTGTCACAGATACGCAGTATTTT	TRBJ2-3	16	TRBD2	NA	TRBV27
CASSLGGSYQPQHF	TGTGCCAGCAGTCTAGGGGGCAGCTATCAGCCCCAGCATTTT	TRBJ1-5	14	TRBD1	NA	TRBV27
CASSPQLAKNIQYF	TGTGCCAGCAGTCCCCAATTAGCCAAAAACATTCAGTACTTC	TRBJ2-4	14	NA	NA	TRBV27
CASSVEWGYGYTF	TGTGCCAGCAGTGTCGAATGGGGGTATGGCTACACCTTC	TRBJ1-2	13	NA	NA	TRBV6-6
CASSSTYEQYF	TGTGCCAGCAGCTCGACCTACGAGCAGTACTTC	TRBJ2-7	11	NA	NA	TRBV6-5
CASSAFYTDTQYF	TGTGCCAGCAGCGCATTTTACACAGATACGCAGTATTTT	TRBJ2-3	13	NA	NA	TRBV9
CASSLLKIDSTDTQYF	TGTGCCAGCAGCCTGCTCAAGATAGATAGCACAGATACGCAGTATTTT	TRBJ2-3	16	NA	few	TRBV27
CASSFGREDTQYF	TGTGCCAGCAGCTTCGGACGGGAGGATACGCAGTATTTT	TRBJ2-3	13	NA	once	TRBV11-1
CASSTNDGAYGYTF	TGTGCCAGTAGTACTAACGACGGGGCCTATGGCTACACCTTC	TRBJ1-2	14	NA	NA	TRBV19
CASSLSPGSSYNEQFF	TGTGCCAGCAGTTTATCCCCCGGAAGCTCCTACAATGAGCAGTTCTTC	TRBJ2-1	16	NA	NA	TRBV27
CASRIRRAGGFNEKLFF	TGTGCCAGCAGGATAAGGAGGGCAGGGGGGTTTAATGAAAAACTGTTTTTT	TRBJ1-4	17	TRBD1	NA	TRBV28
CAWSTVGFTDTQYF	TGTGCCTGGAGTACAGTGGGATTCACAGATACGCAGTATTTT	TRBJ2-3	14	NA	NA	TRBV30
CASSPTGGEIYEQYF	TGTGCCAGCAGTCCAACAGGGGGAGAGATCTACGAGCAGTACTTC	TRBJ2-7	15	TRBD1	NA	TRBV27
CASSTGAANYGYTF	TGTGCCAGCAGTACAGGGGCAGCTAACTATGGCTACACCTTC	TRBJ1-2	14	TRBD1	NA	TRBV11-2
CASSSLAASYNEQFF	TGTGCCAGCAGTTCCCTAGCGGCCTCCTACAATGAGCAGTTCTTC	TRBJ2-1	15	TRBD2	NA	TRBV6-6
CSADTQYF	TGCAGTGCGGATACGCAGTATTTT	TRBJ2-3	8	NA	NA	TRBV20-1
CASTRTEAFF	TGTGCCAGCACGCGCACTGAAGCTTTCTTT	TRBJ1-1	10	NA	NA	TRBV2
CASSPSGDRNTEAFF	TGCGCCAGCAGCCCTTCAGGGGATCGGAACACTGAAGCTTTCTTT	TRBJ1-1	15	NA	NA	TRBV4-3
CASSQGNQPQHF	TGTGCCAGCAGTCAGGGAAATCAGCCCCAGCATTTT	TRBJ1-5	12	NA	few	TRBV28
CASSTPNSYNEQFF	TGTGCCAGCAGCACCCCGAACTCCTACAATGAGCAGTTCTTC	TRBJ2-1	14	NA	few	TRBV11-2
CAWSPMLDLHF	TGTGCCTGGAGCCCCATGCTAGACCTCCACTTT	TRBJ1-6	11	NA	NA	TRBV30
CASSQGSASSGNTIYF	TGCGCCAGCAGCCAAGGAAGCGCCAGCTCTGGAAACACCATATATTTT	TRBJ1-3	16	NA	NA	TRBV4-3
CASSNRQANYGYTF	TGTGCCAGTAGTAACCGACAGGCAAACTATGGCTACACCTTC	TRBJ1-2	14	NA	NA	TRBV19
CASSPRSSYGYTF	TGTGCCAGCAGTCCCCGTTCGAGCTATGGCTACACCTTC	TRBJ1-2	13	NA	NA	TRBV28
CASSFAQGQGNEQFF	TGTGCCAGCAGCTTCGCTCAGGGACAGGGAAATGAGCAGTTCTTC	TRBJ2-1	15	TRBD1	NA	TRBV7-9
CASSSGQGHGYTF	TGTGCCAGCAGTTCGGGACAGGGTCACGGCTACACCTTC	TRBJ1-2	13	TRBD1	NA	TRBV6-5
CATSTSGSWSYNEQFF	TGTGCCACCAGCACTAGCGGGAGCTGGTCCTACAATGAGCAGTTCTTC	TRBJ2-1	16	TRBD2	NA	TRBV15
CASILAGELFF	TGTGCCAGCATTCTCGCCGGGGAGCTGTTTTTT	TRBJ2-2	11	NA	NA	TRBV6-1
CASSIGVRNEQFF	TGTGCCAGTAGTATTGGGGTACGCAATGAGCAGTTCTTC	TRBJ2-1	13	NA	NA	TRBV19
CATSRVLEGDTEAFF	TGTGCCACCAGCAGAGTCCTAGAGGGGGACACTGAAGCTTTCTTT	TRBJ1-1	15	NA	NA	TRBV15
CASSLSRGDTEAFF	TGCGCCAGCAGCCTTTCCAGGGGGGACACTGAAGCTTTCTTT	TRBJ1-1	14	TRBD1	NA	TRBV4-3
CASSQVWSSGEPQHF	TGCGCCAGCAGCCAAGTGTGGTCGTCCGGAGAGCCCCAGCATTTT	TRBJ1-5	15	NA	NA	TRBV4-3
CASSLGGSASYNEQFF	TGTGCCAGCAGCTTAGGGGGGAGTGCGTCCTACAATGAGCAGTTCTTC	TRBJ2-1	16	NA	NA	TRBV7-6
CSVHTDTQYF	TGCAGCGTTCACACAGATACGCAGTATTTT	TRBJ2-3	10	NA	NA	TRBV29-1
CASSFDGGYGYTF	TGTGCCAGCAGCTTTGATGGAGGGTATGGCTACACCTTC	TRBJ1-2	13	NA	NA	TRBV5-6
CSARDYEQYF	TGCAGCGCCCGTGACTACGAGCAGTACTTC	TRBJ2-7	10	NA	NA	TRBV29-1
CASSRQGTGYGYTF	TGTGCCAGCAGCAGACAGGGGACGGGCTATGGCTACACCTTC	TRBJ1-2	14	TRBD1	NA	TRBV11-2
CASSLWGMRGSPLHF	TGTGCCAGCAGTTTATGGGGGATGCGAGGCTCACCCCTCCACTTT	TRBJ1-6	15	NA	NA	TRBV28
CASSLELYEQYF	TGTGCCAGCAGCTTAGAGCTGTACGAGCAGTACTTC	TRBJ2-7	12	NA	NA	TRBV11-2
CASSVGGSPTDTQYF	TGTGCCAGCAGCGTAGGCGGGTCACCCACAGATACGCAGTATTTT	TRBJ2-3	15	NA	NA	TRBV9
CASSIEGRRQWNSPLHF	TGTGCCAGTAGTATAGAGGGGCGGAGACAGTGGAATTCACCCCTCCACTTT	TRBJ1-6	17	NA	NA	TRBV19